This T cell receptor beta chain is drawn from a study of T cells in Graves' hyperthyroidism and ophthalmopathy. This clonotype was detected many times. Germline-derived CDR1 and CDR2 are MNHNS and SASEGT. The CDR3 totals 12 residues. V was pared by 3 bases and J by 8 bases, with 10 bases between. TCR beta CDR3 region amplification was performed from RNA transcripts. When the TCR CDR3 underwent first-round RT-PCR, the HTBI primer set was used. TCRdb re-called the multiplex PCR reads with MiXCR, one entry per CDR3 protein. The sample carries fewer than 650,000 distinct CDR3 sequences, 12% to 15% recorded once. Based on clinical symptoms, serum thyroxine and TRAb, thyroid ultrasound and orbital computed tomography, diagnoses were reached.

This receptor was obtained from a woman between 40 and 50 years old with Graves' hyperthyroidism. Sequencing was performed on blood. This chain joins TRBV6-1 and TRBJ1-2; D unclear. Here the CDR3 reads CASSDQGYGYTF. The CDR3 bases are TGTGCCAGCAGTGATCAAGGGTACGGCTACACCTTC.